This T cell receptor beta chain was documented in a study of T-cell reconstitution after alpha-beta-depleted transplantation in children. This clonotype was detected only a few times. CDR1 is SGHAT, CDR2 FQNNGV, per germline. V gave up 6 bases and J gave up 3 bases, with 16 bases separating them. The CDR3 has 15 amino acids. It was with unique molecular identifiers that the TCRbeta library was prepared. TCRdb re-derived calls from the PCR reads in MiXCR, one entry per CDR3 protein. The data show 190,000 or so distinct CDR3 sequences, about 6.8% seen once. This receptor was obtained from a human donor who donated a stem cell graft to a child with Wiskott-Aldrich syndrome. The rearrangement uses TRBV11-2 and TRBJ2-3, with D maybe TRBD2 (6 bases). The sequences come from PBMCs from the stem cell graft donor, collected from the stem cell graft. The CDR3 reads CASRRLGFGTDTQYF. CDR3 coding DNA: TGTGCCAGCAGGCGACTAGGGTTCGGGACAGATACGCAGTATTTT.